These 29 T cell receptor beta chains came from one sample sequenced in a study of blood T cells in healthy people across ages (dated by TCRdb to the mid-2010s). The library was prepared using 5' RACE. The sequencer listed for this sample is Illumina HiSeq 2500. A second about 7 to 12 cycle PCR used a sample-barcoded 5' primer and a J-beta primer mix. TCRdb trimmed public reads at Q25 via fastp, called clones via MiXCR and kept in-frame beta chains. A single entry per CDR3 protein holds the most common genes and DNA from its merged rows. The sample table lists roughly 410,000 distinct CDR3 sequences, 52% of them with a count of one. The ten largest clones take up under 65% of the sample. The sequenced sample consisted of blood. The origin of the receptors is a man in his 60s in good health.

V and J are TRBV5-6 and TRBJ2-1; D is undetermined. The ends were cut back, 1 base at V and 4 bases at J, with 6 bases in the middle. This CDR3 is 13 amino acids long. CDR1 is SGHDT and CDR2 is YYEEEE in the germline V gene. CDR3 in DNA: TGTGCCAGCAGCTTGTTGCAGTACAATGAGCAGTTCTTC. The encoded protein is CASSLLQYNEQFF.

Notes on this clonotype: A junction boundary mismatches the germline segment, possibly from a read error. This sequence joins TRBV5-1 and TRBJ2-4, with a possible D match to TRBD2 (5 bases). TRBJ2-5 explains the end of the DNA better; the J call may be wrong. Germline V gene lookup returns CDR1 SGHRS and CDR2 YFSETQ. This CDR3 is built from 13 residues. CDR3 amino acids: CANSLDGEETQYF. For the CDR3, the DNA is TGCGCCAACAGCTTGGACGGGGAGGAGACCCAGTACTTC.

Here the CDR3 reads CATQTGGSGYGEQFF. The DNA of the CDR3 is TGTGCCACCCAAACAGGGGGCAGTGGGTACGGTGAGCAGTTCTTC. The V call is TRBV15, the J call TRBJ2-1; 9 positions match TRBD1. Germline V lookup: CDR1 LNHNV, CDR2 YYDKDF (reference sequence). With V trimmed by 8 bases and J by 9 bases, 14 bases remained unmatched. The CDR3 totals 15 residues.

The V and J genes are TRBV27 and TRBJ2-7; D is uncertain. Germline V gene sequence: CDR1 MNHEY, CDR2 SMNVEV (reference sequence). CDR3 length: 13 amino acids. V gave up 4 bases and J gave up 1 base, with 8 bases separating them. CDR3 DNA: TGTGCCAGCAGTTCCAGGCGTTCCTACGAGCAGTACTTC. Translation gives CASSSRRSYEQYF.

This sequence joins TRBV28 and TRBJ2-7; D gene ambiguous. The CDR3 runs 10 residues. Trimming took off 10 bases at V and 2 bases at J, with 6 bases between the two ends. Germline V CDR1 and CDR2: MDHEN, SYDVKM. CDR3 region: CAIGAYEQYF. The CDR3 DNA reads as TGTGCCATCGGAGCCTACGAGCAGTACTTC.

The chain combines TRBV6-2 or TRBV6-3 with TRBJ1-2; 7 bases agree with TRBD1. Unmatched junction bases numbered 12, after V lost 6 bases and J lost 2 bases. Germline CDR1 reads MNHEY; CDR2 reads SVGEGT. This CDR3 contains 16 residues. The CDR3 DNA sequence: TGTGCCAGCAGCCTACACCTCGGGACAGTCAACTATGGCTACACCTTC. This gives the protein CASSLHLGTVNYGYTF.

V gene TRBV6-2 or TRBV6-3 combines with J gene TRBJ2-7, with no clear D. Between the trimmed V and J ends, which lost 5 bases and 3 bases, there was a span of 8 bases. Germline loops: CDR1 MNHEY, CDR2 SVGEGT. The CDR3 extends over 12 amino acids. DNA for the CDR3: TGTGCCAGCAGTAACTTCTACTACGAGCAGTACTTC. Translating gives CASSNFYYEQYF.

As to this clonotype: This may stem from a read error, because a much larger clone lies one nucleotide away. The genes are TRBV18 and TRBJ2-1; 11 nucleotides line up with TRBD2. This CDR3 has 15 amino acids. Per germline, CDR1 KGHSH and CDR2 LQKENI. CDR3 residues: CACSSVAGGTNEQFF. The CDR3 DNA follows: TGTGCCTGCTCATCGGTAGCGGGAGGGACGAATGAGCAGTTCTTC.

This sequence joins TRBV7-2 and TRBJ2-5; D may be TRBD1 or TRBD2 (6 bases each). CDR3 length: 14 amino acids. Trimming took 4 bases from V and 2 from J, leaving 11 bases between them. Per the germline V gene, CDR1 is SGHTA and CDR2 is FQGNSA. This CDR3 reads CASSSEGGQETQYF. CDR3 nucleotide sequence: TGTGCCAGCAGCTCAGAAGGGGGGCAAGAGACCCAGTACTTC.

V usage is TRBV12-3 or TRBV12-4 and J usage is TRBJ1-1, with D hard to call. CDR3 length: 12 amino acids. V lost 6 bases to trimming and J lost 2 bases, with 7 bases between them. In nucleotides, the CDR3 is TGTGCCAGCAGGAAAATTAACACTGAAGCTTTCTTT. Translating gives CASRKINTEAFF.

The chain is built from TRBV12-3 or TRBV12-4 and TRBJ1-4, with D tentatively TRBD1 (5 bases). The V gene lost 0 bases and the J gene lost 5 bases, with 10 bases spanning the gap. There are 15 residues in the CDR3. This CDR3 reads CASSLAQGGNEKLFF. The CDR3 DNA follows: TGTGCCAGCAGTTTAGCCCAGGGAGGAAATGAAAAACTGTTTTTT.

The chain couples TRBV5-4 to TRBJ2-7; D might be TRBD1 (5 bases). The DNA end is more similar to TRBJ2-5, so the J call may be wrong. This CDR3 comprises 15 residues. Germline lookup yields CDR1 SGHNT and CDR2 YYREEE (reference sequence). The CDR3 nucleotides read TGTGCCAGCAGCTTGATGACAGCCCGTCAAGAGACCCAGTACTTC. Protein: CASSLMTARQETQYF.

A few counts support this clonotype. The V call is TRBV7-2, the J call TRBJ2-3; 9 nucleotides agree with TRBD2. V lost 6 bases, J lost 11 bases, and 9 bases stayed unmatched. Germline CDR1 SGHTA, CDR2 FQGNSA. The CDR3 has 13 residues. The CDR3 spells CASSYQLAGGQYF. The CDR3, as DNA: TGTGCCAGCAGTTATCAACTAGCGGGCGGGCAGTATTTT. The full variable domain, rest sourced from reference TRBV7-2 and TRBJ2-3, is GAGVSQSPSNKVTEKGKDVELRCDPISGHTALYWYRQSLGQGLEFLIYFQGNSAPDKSGLPSDRFSAERTGGSVSTLTIQRTQQEDSAVYLCASSYQLAGGQYFGPGTRLTVL.

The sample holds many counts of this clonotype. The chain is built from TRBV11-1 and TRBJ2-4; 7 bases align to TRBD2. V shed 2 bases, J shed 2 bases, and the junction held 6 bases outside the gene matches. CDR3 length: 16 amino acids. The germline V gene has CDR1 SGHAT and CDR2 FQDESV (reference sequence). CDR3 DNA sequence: TGTGCCAGCAGCTTAAGAGGCGGGAGCACCAAAAACATTCAGTACTTC. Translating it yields CASSLRGGSTKNIQYF. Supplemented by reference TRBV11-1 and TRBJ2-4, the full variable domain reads EAEVAQSPRYKITEKSQAVAFWCDPISGHATLYWYRQILGQGPELLVQFQDESVVDDSQLPKDRFSAERLKGVDSTLKIQPAELGDSAMYLCASSLRGGSTKNIQYFGAGTRLSVL.

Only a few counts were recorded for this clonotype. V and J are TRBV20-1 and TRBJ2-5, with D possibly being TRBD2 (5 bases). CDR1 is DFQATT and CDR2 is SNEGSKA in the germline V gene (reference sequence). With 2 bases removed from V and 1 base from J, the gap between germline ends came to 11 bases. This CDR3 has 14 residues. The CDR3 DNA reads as TGCAGTGCTAGAAAACTAGGAACCCAAGAGACCCAGTACTTC. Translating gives CSARKLGTQETQYF.

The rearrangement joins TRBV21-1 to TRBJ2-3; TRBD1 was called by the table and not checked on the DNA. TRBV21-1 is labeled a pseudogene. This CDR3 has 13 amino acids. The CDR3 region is CATGTGGTDTQYF. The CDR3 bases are TGTGCCACCGGGACAGGGGGCACAGATACGCAGTATTTT.

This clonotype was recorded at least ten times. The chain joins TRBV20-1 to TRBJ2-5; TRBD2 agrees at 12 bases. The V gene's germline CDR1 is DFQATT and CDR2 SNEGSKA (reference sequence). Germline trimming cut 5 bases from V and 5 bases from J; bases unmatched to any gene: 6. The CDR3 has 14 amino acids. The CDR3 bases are TGCAGTGCTCCCCGGACTAGCGGGAAGGAGACCCAGTACTTC. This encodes CSAPRTSGKETQYF.

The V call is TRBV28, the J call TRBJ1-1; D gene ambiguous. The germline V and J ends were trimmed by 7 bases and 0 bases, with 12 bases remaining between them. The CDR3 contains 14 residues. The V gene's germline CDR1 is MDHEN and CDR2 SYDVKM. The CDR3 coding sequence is TGTGCCAGCATCCCGGGAGCCTTGAACACTGAAGCTTTCTTT. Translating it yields CASIPGALNTEAFF. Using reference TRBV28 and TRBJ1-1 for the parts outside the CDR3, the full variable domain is DVKVTQSSRYLVKRTGEKVFLECVQDMDHENMFWYRQDPGLGLRLIYFSYDVKMKEKGDIPEGYSVSREKKERFSLILESASTNQTSMYLCASIPGALNTEAFFGQGTRLTVV.

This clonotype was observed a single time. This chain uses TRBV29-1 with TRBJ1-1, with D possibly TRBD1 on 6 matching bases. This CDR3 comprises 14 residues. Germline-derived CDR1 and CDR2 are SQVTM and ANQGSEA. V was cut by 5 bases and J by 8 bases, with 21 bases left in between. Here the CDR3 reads CSVTSGALPGEAFF. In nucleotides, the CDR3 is TGCAGCGTTACTTCGGGGGCTCTCCCGGGAGAAGCTTTCTTT.

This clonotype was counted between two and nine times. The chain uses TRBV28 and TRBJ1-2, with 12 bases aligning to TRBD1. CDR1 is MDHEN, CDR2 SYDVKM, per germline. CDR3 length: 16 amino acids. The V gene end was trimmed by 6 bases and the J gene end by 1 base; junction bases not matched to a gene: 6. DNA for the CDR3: TGTGCCAGCAGAGGGACAGGGGGCCCGCTTAACTATGGCTACACCTTC. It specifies CASRGTGGPLNYGYTF.

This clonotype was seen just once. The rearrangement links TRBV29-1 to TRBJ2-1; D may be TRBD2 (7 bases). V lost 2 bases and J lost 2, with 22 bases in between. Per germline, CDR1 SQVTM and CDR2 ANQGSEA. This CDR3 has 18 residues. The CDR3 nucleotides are TGCAGCGTTGAAATAACCGTTCCGGGGAGGGGGGCCTACAATGAGCAGTTCTTC. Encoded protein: CSVEITVPGRGAYNEQFF.

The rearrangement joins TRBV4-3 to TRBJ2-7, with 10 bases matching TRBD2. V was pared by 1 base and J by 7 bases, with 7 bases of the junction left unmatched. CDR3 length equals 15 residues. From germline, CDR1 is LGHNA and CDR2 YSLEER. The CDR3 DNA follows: TGCGCCAGCAGCCAAGTAGCGGGAGGACGCAATGAGCAGTACTTC. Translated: CASSQVAGGRNEQYF.

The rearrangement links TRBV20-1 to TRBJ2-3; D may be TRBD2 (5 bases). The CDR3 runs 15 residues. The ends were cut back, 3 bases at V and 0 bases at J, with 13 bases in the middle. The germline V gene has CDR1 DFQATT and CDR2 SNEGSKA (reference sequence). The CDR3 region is CSASLADWSTDTQYF. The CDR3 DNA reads TGCAGTGCTAGTTTGGCGGACTGGAGCACAGATACGCAGTATTTT.

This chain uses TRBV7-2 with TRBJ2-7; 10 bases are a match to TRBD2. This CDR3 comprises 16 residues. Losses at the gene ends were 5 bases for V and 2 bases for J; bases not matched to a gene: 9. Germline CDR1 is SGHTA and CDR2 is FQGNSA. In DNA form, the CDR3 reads TGTGCCAGCAGCGCCCGGACTAGCGGTCACACCTACGAGCAGTACTTC. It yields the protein CASSARTSGHTYEQYF. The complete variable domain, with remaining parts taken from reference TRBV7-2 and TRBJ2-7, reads GAGVSQSPSNKVTEKGKDVELRCDPISGHTALYWYRQSLGQGLEFLIYFQGNSAPDKSGLPSDRFSAERTGGSVSTLTIQRTQQEDSAVYLCASSARTSGHTYEQYFGPGTRLTVT.

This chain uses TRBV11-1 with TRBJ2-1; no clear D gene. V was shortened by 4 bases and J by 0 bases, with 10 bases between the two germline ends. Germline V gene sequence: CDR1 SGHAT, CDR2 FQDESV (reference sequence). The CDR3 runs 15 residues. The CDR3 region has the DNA TGTGCCAGCAGCTCTCCTAGTAGCTCCTACAATGAGCAGTTCTTC. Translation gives CASSSPSSSYNEQFF.

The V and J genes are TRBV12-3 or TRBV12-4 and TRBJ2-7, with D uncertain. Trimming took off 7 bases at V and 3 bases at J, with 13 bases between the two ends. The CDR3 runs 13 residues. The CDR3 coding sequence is TGTGCCAGCAAACCCTCTGGGGACTACGAGCAGTACTTC. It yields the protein CASKPSGDYEQYF.

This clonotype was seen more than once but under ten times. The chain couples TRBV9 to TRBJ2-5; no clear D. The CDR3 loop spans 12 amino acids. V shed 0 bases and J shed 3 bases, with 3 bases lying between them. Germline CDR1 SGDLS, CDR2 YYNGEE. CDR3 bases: TGTGCCAGCAGCGTAGGGGAAGAGACCCAGTACTTC. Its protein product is CASSVGEETQYF. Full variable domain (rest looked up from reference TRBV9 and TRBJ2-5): DSGVTQTPKHLITATGQRVTLRCSPRSGDLSVYWYQQSLDQGLQFLIQYYNGEERAKGNILERFSAQQFPDLHSELNLSSLELGDSALYFCASSVGEETQYFGPGTRLLVL.

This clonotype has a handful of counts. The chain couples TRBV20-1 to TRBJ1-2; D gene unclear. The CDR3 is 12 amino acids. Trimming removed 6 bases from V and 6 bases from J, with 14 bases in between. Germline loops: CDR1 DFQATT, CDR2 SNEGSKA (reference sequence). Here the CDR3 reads CSARTAGHGYTF. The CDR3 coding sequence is TGCAGTGCCAGGACCGCAGGACATGGCTACACCTTC.

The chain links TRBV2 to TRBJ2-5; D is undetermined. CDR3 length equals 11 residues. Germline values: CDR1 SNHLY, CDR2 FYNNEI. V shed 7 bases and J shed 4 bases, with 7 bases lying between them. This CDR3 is CASMCRETQYF. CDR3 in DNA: TGTGCCAGCATGTGTAGAGAGACCCAGTACTTC.